This T cell receptor (beta chain) was captured in a study of T cell responses to AZD1222 COVID-19 vaccine. Clones were sequenced by immunoSEQ multiplex PCR, and TCRdb holds only the in-frame ones, with some missing. Of about 260,000 clones in the sample, approximately 93% were seen once. This CDR3 is built from 16 residues. Trimming stripped 0 bases from V and 4 bases from J, with 14 bases between. Germline V gives CDR1 MNHNY, CDR2 SVGAGI (reference sequence). The chain is built from TRBV6-6 and TRBJ2-3; possible D gene TRBD1, 5 bases. Material: peripheral blood, obtained on day 0 of AZD1222 vaccination. The source is an adult in good health. The CDR3 is CASSYSTPGISDTQYF. For the CDR3, the DNA is TGTGCCAGCAGTTACTCGACGCCAGGGATATCAGATACGCAGTATTTT.